A single count supports the clone carrying this TCR beta chain. As yet, its antigen is unknown. These data belong to a study of persistence of HIV-infected CD4 T cells. Sequencing used immunoSEQ version 4 in survey mode. TCRdb keeps only in-frame clones here, not all; method: immunoSEQ multiplex PCR. The sample has tens of thousands of clones, around 80% seen once; the top ten hold 1.6%. The germline V and J ends were trimmed by 1 base and 2 bases, with 6 bases remaining between them. CDR3 length equals 13 residues. Germline V gene lookup returns CDR1 SGHRS and CDR2 YFSETQ. The stimulus was lysate of CMV-infected fibroblasts, about 10 ug/mL. Memory cells lacking CD40L and CD69 with high CD45RO were sorted.

The specimen comprised CD4+ T cells sorted from PBMCs after roughly 18-hour stimulation, sampled from a patient who received antiretroviral therapy. The receptor was isolated from an adult man with HIV who was CMV-seropositive. J is TRBJ1-1 and V is TRBV5-1, with D unresolved. The CDR3 DNA sequence: TGCGCCAGCAGCTTGACCCAAAACACTGAAGCTTTCTTT. As protein: CASSLTQNTEAFF.